A selection of T cell receptor beta chains follows, all from one sample in a study of cytomegalovirus exposure and HLA in healthy donors. Profiled with immunoSEQ multiplex PCR; TCRdb holds only in-frame clones, not every one. The sample gives 200,000 to 250,000 clones, around 89% of which show up once; about 1% is in the top ten. The sample was PBMCs. These receptor sequences come from a woman aged 18 to 35 in good health and CMV-seronegative. Both conserved end residues are part of each CDR3. Each record gives: CDR3 protein, CDR3 DNA, clone size, V gene, J gene, D gene. The D gene is left open where the match is weak. Only some rows state a clone size, as once, few, many or a class for expanded clones.

CASSLDRGNQPQHF	TGTGCCAGCAGTTTAGACAGAGGCAATCAGCCCCAGCATTTT	-	TRBV27	TRBJ1-5	-
CASSATGSTGELFF	TGTGCCAGCAGTGCTACAGGGTCCACCGGGGAGCTGTTTTTT	few	TRBV6-1	TRBJ2-2	-
CASSFQRGGGETQYF	TGTGCCAGCAGCTTCCAGCGGGGGGGCGGGGAGACCCAGTACTTC	-	TRBV7-2	TRBJ2-5	TRBD2
CASSFGTSGSTDTQYF	TGTGCCAGCAGTTTCGGGACTAGCGGTAGCACAGATACGCAGTATTTT	-	TRBV27	TRBJ2-3	TRBD2
CASRSWGENTEAFF	TGTGCCAGCAGGAGCTGGGGGGAGAACACTGAAGCTTTCTTT	-	TRBV5-8	TRBJ1-1	-
CASSSGGNGELFF	TGTGCCAGCAGCTCTGGGGGCAACGGGGAGCTGTTTTTT	-	TRBV7-9	TRBJ2-2	-
CASTSQALPSNYGYTF	TGTGCCAGCACGTCCCAGGCGCTGCCGTCTAACTATGGCTACACCTTC	-	TRBV9	TRBJ1-2	-
CASSVVARGDGEQFF	TGTGCCAGCAGCGTAGTTGCCAGGGGCGACGGTGAGCAGTTCTTC	once	TRBV9	TRBJ2-1	-
CASSLLGLSTIYF	TGTGCCAGCAGCTTACTTGGCCTTTCCACCATATATTTT	-	TRBV7-9	TRBJ1-3	-
CASSYTGNTEAFF	TGTGCCAGCAGTTACACGGGAAACACTGAAGCTTTCTTT	-	TRBV6-5	TRBJ1-1	-
CASSLFSSGANVLTF	TGTGCCAGCAGTTTATTTAGCTCTGGGGCCAACGTCCTGACTTTC	-	TRBV28	TRBJ2-6	-
CASSQEVDSYEQYF	TGCGCCAGCAGCCAAGAGGTAGATTCCTACGAGCAGTACTTC	-	TRBV4-3	TRBJ2-7	-
CASRSWGGLYQETQYF	TGTGCCAGCCGCTCTTGGGGGGGACTGTACCAAGAGACCCAGTACTTC	-	TRBV2	TRBJ2-5	TRBD2
CASSPTGEQGYTF	TGTGCCAGCAGTCCAACAGGGGAGCAGGGCTACACCTTC	-	TRBV7-9	TRBJ1-2	TRBD1
CASSQLSGPPYEQYF	TGTGCCAGCAGCCAACTTAGCGGGCCCCCCTACGAGCAGTACTTC	-	TRBV14	TRBJ2-7	TRBD2
CATPGLGCYEQYF	TGTGCCACCCCGGGACTAGGCTGTTACGAGCAGTACTTC	once	TRBV6-8	TRBJ2-7	TRBD2
CASSYSTGVHSPLHF	TGTGCCAGCAGTTACTCGACCGGGGTTCATTCACCCCTCCACTTT	-	TRBV6-5	TRBJ1-6	-
CASSFHRTGIAFF	TGTGCCAGCAGTTTTCACAGGACAGGAATAGCTTTCTTT	-	TRBV27	TRBJ1-1	TRBD1
CASSFNRDRNTEAFF	TGTGCCAGCAGTTTCAACAGGGACAGGAACACTGAAGCTTTCTTT	-	TRBV6-5	TRBJ1-1	TRBD1
CASSRTDIYGYTF	TGTGCCAGTAGTAGGACAGATATCTATGGCTACACCTTC	-	TRBV19	TRBJ1-2	-